A single sample is the source of the 2 T cell receptor beta chains below, sequenced in a study of OX40 agonist ivuxolimab in advanced cancers. The library relied on the immunoSEQ multiplex PCR assay. TCRdb took this table from immuneACCESS and kept in-frame rearrangements with V and J called. Such tables lack part of the clones; where checked against another copy, unresolved V genes explain under half of the gap, and the rest is unexplained. This sample gives some 42,000 clones in total; 86% of them show up just once. The top ten clonotypes cover around a fifth of the sample. The source material was CD4+ or CD8+ T cells sorted from blood, sampled in a trial of the OX40 agonist ivuxolimab. The receptors were gathered from an adult with an advanced solid tumor such as melanoma, head and neck, liver or kidney cancer.

This clone was counted a single time. This chain joins TRBV19 and TRBJ2-5; 9 nucleotides line up with TRBD1. The CDR3 is 16 residues long. Unmatched junction bases numbered 8, after V lost 5 bases and J lost 1 base. Germline V gene lookup returns CDR1 LNHDA and CDR2 SQIVND (reference sequence). CDR3 coding DNA: TGTGCCAGTAGTGATCGGGACAGGGACCTCCAAGAGACCCAGTACTTC. Protein product: CASSDRDRDLQETQYF.

The V and J genes are TRBV2 and TRBJ2-1; D gene unclear. This CDR3 has 12 residues. CDR1 SNHLY and CDR2 FYNNEI come from the germline V gene. The ends were cut back, 10 bases at V and 9 bases at J, with 16 bases in the middle. CDR3 residues: CATLSTGLEQFF. The CDR3 coding sequence is TGTGCCACCCTCAGTACCGGGCTTGAGCAGTTCTTC.